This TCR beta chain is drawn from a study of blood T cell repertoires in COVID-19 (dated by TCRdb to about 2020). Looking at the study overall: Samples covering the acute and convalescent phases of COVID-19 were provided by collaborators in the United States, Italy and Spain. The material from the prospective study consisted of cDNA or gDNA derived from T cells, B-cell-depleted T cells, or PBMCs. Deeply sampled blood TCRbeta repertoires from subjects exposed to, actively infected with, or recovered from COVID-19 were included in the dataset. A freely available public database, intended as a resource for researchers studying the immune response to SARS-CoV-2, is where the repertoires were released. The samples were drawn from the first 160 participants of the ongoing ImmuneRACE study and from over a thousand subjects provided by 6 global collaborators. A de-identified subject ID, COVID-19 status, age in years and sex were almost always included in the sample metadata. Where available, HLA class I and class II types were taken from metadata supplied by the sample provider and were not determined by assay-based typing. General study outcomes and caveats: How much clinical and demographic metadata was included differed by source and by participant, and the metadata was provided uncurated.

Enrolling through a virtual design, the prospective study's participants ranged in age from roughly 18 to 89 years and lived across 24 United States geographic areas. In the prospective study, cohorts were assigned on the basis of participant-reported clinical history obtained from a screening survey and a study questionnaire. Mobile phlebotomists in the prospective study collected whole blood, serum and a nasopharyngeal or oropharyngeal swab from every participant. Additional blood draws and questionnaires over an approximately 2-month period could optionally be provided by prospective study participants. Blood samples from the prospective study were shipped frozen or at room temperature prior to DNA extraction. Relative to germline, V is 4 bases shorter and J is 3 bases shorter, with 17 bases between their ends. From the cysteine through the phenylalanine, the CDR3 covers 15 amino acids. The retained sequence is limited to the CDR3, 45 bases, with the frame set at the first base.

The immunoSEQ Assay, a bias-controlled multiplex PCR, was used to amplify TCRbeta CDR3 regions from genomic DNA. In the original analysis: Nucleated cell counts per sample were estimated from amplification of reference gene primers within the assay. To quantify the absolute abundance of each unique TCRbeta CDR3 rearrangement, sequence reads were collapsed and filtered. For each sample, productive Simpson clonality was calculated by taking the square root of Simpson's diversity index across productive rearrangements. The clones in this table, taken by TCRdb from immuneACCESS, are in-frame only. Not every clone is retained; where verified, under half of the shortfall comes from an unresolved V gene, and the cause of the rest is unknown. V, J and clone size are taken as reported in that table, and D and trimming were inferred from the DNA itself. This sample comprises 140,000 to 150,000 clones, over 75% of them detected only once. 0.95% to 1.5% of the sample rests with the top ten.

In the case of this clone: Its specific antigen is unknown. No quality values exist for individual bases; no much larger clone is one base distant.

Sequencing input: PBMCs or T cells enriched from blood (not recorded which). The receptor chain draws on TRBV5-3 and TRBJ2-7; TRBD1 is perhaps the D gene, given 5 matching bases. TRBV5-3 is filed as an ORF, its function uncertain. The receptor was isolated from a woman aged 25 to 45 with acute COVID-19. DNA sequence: TGTGCCAGAAGCCCGCAGGGTAGATTTTTCTACGAGCAGTACTTC. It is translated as CARSPQGRFFYEQYF.